This T cell receptor beta chain is drawn from a study of early T cells in non-severe SARS-CoV-2 infection. Across the whole study: Whole-blood bulk RNA, unsorted, was sequenced, and chains were unpaired.

Whole-study findings and limits: Matches to VDJdb favored anti-spike CD8 responses and missed private and CD4 specificities.

As concerns this clonotype: Its antigen remains unknown.

TCRdb redid the calling of the 5' RACE reads with MiXCR, one entry per CDR3 protein. Seen here are under 65,000 distinct CDR3 sequences, 10% to 15% observed once, and the top ten hold 9.1%. Per germline, CDR1 SGHTA and CDR2 FQGNSA. V lost 3 bases, J lost 3 bases, and 1 base stayed unmatched. The CDR3 contains 14 residues. This receptor was identified in an adult who was a healthcare worker with PCR-confirmed SARS-CoV-2 infection or an uninfected control (not recorded which). Sequenced: whole blood. V gene TRBV7-2 combines with J gene TRBJ2-3; 9 bases line up with TRBD1. CDR3: CASSLTGGTDTQYF. The CDR3 DNA reads as TGTGCCAGCAGCTTGACAGGGGGAACAGATACGCAGTATTTT.